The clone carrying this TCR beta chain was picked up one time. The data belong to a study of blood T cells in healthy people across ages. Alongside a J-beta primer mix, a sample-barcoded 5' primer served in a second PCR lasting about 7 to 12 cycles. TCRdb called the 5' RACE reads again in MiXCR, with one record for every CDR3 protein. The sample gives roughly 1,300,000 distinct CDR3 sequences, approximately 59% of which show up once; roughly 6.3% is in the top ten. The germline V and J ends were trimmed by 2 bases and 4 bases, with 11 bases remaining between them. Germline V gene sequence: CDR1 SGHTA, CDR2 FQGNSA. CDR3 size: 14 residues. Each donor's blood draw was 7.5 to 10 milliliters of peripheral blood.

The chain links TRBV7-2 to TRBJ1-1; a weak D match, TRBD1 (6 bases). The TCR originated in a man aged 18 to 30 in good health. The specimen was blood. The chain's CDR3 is CASSLPGGVTEAFF. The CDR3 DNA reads TGTGCCAGCAGCTTACCTGGGGGCGTCACTGAAGCTTTCTTT.